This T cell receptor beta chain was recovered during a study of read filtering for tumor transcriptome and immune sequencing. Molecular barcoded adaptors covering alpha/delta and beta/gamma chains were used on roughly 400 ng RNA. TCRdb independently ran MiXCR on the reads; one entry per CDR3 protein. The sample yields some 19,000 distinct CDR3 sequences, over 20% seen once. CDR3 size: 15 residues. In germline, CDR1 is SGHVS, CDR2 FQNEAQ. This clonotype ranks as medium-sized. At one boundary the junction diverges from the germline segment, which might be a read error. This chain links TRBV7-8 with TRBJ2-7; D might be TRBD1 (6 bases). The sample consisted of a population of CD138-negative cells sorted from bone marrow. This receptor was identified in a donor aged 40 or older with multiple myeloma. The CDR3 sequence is CASNLLMLGAKEQYF. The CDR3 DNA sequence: TGTGCCAGCAACTTACTCATGTTGGGGGCGAAAGAGCAGTACTTC.